Listed below are T cell receptor beta chains from one sample, sequenced in a study of cytomegalovirus exposure and HLA in healthy donors. Produced via immunoSEQ multiplex PCR; TCRdb's table is partial and in-frame only. Among roughly 200,000 clones listed, 60% to 80% were seen once. Input material: PBMCs. All receptors come from a woman aged 25 to 39 in good health and CMV-seropositive. CDR3s include the opening cysteine and the closing phenylalanine or tryptophan. The D gene is left open where the match is weak. The size entry is marked missing in some rows and otherwise reads once, few, many or a size class.

d_gene	v_gene	abundance	j_gene	CDR3aa	CDR3nt
TRBD1	TRBV7-6	few	TRBJ2-7	CASSRGQGAGEQYF	TGTGCCAGCAGCCGGGGACAGGGGGCCGGCGAGCAGTACTTC
-	TRBV21-1	-	TRBJ2-7	CASSIHRDEQYF	TGTGCCAGCAGCATCCACAGGGACGAGCAGTACTTC
TRBD2	TRBV5-1	-	TRBJ2-3	CASSFGLAGSTDTQYF	TGCGCCAGCAGCTTCGGACTAGCGGGAAGCACAGATACGCAGTATTTT
TRBD1	TRBV9	-	TRBJ1-2	CASSVVGQGDGYTF	TGTGCCAGCAGCGTAGTGGGTCAGGGGGATGGCTACACCTTC
TRBD1	TRBV6-1	-	TRBJ1-1	CASRKRTGNTEAFF	TGTGCCAGCAGAAAGAGGACAGGGAACACTGAAGCTTTCTTT
TRBD2	TRBV30	few	TRBJ2-1	CAWRQREAWQFF	TGTGCCTGGAGGCAACGGGAGGCTTGGCAGTTCTTC
TRBD1	TRBV5-4	-	TRBJ2-1	CASSLGQGTYNEQFF	TGTGCCAGCAGCCTAGGACAGGGGACCTACAATGAGCAGTTCTTC
-	TRBV27	-	TRBJ1-2	CASSLNGQTYGYTF	TGTGCCAGCAGTTTAAATGGGCAGACCTATGGCTACACCTTC
TRBD1	TRBV27	-	TRBJ1-2	CASSPWDRLNYGYTF	TGTGCCAGCAGTCCGTGGGACAGGCTTAACTATGGCTACACCTTC
-	TRBV28	-	TRBJ2-4	CASTLVGGRGNIQYF	TGTGCCAGCACCCTCGTGGGGGGGCGGGGAAACATTCAGTACTTC
TRBD2	TRBV30	-	TRBJ2-1	CAWSVGGDEQFF	TGTGCCTGGAGTGTCGGGGGGGACGAGCAGTTCTTC
-	TRBV15	-	TRBJ1-2	CATSRDRASDYGYTF	TGTGCCACCAGCAGAGACAGGGCGTCCGACTATGGCTACACCTTC
-	TRBV19	-	TRBJ1-4	CASSILGLDEKLFF	TGTGCCAGTAGTATTCTAGGATTAGACGAAAAACTGTTTTTT
-	TRBV4-2	-	TRBJ2-7	CASSQQQLYEQYF	TGTGCCAGCAGCCAACAACAGCTCTACGAGCAGTACTTC
-	TRBV2	-	TRBJ2-1	CASRGSYNEQFF	TGTGCCAGCCGAGGTTCCTACAATGAGCAGTTCTTC
-	TRBV10-3	-	TRBJ1-4	CASSEQAPTTNEKLFF	TGTGCCAGCTCAGAACAGGCCCCCACAACTAATGAAAAACTGTTTTTT
-	TRBV5-6	once	TRBJ2-1	CASSLRSSYNEQFF	TGTGCCAGCAGCTTGAGGAGCTCCTACAATGAGCAGTTCTTC
-	TRBV30	-	TRBJ1-5	CAWRGGGLGNQPQHF	TGTGCCTGGAGAGGAGGCGGGCTGGGGAATCAGCCCCAGCATTTT
TRBD2	TRBV4-1	-	TRBJ2-3	CASSQDMSSGRLYTQYF	TGCGCCAGCAGCCAAGATATGTCTAGCGGGAGATTATATACGCAGTATTTT
-	TRBV7-8	-	TRBJ2-6	CASSLPAGPPLGGANVLTF	TGTGCCAGCAGCTTACCCGCAGGGCCGCCCCTTGGTGGGGCCAACGTCCTGACTTTC
TRBD1	TRBV16	-	TRBJ1-4	CASSRGQGTEKLFF	TGTGCCAGCAGTCGGGGACAGGGGACTGAAAAACTGTTTTTT
-	TRBV4-1	once	TRBJ1-4	CASSQVIKELKLFF	TGCGCCAGCAGCCAAGTTATAAAGGAGTTGAAACTGTTTTTT
-	TRBV30	once	TRBJ2-7	CAWSGGMIYEQYF	TGTGCCTGGAGTGGCGGGATGATCTACGAGCAGTACTTC
-	TRBV5-4	-	TRBJ2-2	CASSLASAGELFF	TGTGCCAGCAGCTTGGCCAGCGCCGGGGAGCTGTTTTTT
TRBD1	TRBV4-3	-	TRBJ1-2	CASSHPDRSYGYTF	TGCGCCAGCAGCCATCCGGACAGGTCCTATGGCTACACCTTC
TRBD2	TRBV5-1	-	TRBJ2-3	CASSRGLAGGSTDTQYF	TGCGCCAGCAGCCGGGGACTAGCGGGAGGAAGCACAGATACGCAGTATTTT
-	TRBV7-6	-	TRBJ2-5	CASSLDLASVTQYF	TGTGCCAGCAGCTTAGACCTAGCTTCCGTGACCCAGTACTTC
-	TRBV28	-	TRBJ2-7	CASSPAGFYEQYF	TGTGCCAGCAGTCCCGCGGGGTTTTACGAGCAGTACTTC
-	TRBV19	-	TRBJ1-5	CASSIVQGLNQPQHF	TGTGCCAGTAGTATAGTACAGGGCCTCAATCAGCCCCAGCATTTT
-	TRBV7-2	few	TRBJ2-4	CASSLGRENIQYF	TGTGCCAGCAGCTTAGGCCGGGAAAACATTCAGTACTTC
-	TRBV5-1	-	TRBJ2-1	CASSKDTYNEQFF	TGCGCCAGCAGCAAAGACACTTACAATGAGCAGTTCTTC
-	TRBV5-4	-	TRBJ2-3	CASSLSSRDTQYF	TGTGCCAGCAGCTTGTCTAGCAGGGATACGCAGTATTTT
TRBD2	TRBV4-2	few	TRBJ2-3	CASSQEVAGSTDTQYF	TGTGCCAGCAGCCAAGAAGTAGCGGGGTCCACAGATACGCAGTATTTT
TRBD1	TRBV30	-	TRBJ1-5	CAWSGPKQGGNQPQHF	TGTGCCTGGAGTGGGCCCAAACAGGGGGGCAATCAGCCCCAGCATTTT
TRBD1	TRBV4-3	-	TRBJ1-6	CASSQEGQGGSPLHF	TGCGCCAGCAGCCAAGAAGGACAGGGGGGATCACCCCTCCACTTT
-	TRBV18	-	TRBJ1-2	CASSPFSGDYGYTF	TGTGCCAGCTCACCATTCTCCGGTGATTATGGCTACACCTTC
-	TRBV20-1	-	TRBJ2-5	CSASGETQYF	TGCAGTGCTAGCGGAGAGACCCAGTACTTC
-	TRBV6-5	-	TRBJ2-7	CASSFSLQGTYEQYF	TGTGCCAGCAGTTTCTCCTTACAGGGCACCTACGAGCAGTACTTC
TRBD2	TRBV5-6	-	TRBJ2-2	CASSMPGLAGGNTGELFF	TGTGCCAGCAGCATGCCGGGACTAGCGGGAGGTAACACCGGGGAGCTGTTTTTT
-	TRBV29-1	-	TRBJ2-7	CSVSGRGASYEQYF	TGCAGCGTTAGTGGTAGAGGAGCCTCCTACGAGCAGTACTTC
-	TRBV19	-	TRBJ1-5	CATRDGALGNQPQHF	TGTGCCACCAGAGACGGTGCCCTAGGCAATCAGCCCCAGCATTTT
-	TRBV2	-	TRBJ1-1	CASSARQTPNTEAFF	TGTGCCAGCAGCGCTCGACAGACGCCGAACACTGAAGCTTTCTTT
-	TRBV4-2	-	TRBJ2-5	CASGGQPQETQYF	TGTGCCAGCGGCGGACAGCCTCAAGAGACCCAGTACTTC
-	TRBV5-6	-	TRBJ2-3	CASSAASRASTDTQYF	TGTGCCAGCAGCGCTGCTTCTAGAGCCAGCACAGATACGCAGTATTTT
TRBD2	TRBV7-2	-	TRBJ2-3	CASSVRGAADTQYF	TGTGCCAGCAGTGTGCGGGGGGCCGCAGATACGCAGTATTTT
TRBD1	TRBV7-2	few	TRBJ1-3	CASSFQGGSGRNTIYF	TGTGCCAGCAGCTTCCAGGGGGGCTCTGGTAGAAACACCATATATTTT